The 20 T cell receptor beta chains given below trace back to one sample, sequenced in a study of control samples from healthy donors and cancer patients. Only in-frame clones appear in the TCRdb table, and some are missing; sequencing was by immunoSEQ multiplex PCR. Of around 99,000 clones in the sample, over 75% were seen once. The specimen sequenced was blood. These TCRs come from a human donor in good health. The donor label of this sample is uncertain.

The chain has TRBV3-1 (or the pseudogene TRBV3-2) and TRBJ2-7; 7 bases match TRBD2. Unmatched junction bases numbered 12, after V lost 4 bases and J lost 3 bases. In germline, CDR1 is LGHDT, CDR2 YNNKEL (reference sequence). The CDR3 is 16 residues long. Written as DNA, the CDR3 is TGTGCCAGCAGCCCGCCGTCGGGGGGAGGCTACTACGAGCAGTACTTC. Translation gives CASSPPSGGGYYEQYF.

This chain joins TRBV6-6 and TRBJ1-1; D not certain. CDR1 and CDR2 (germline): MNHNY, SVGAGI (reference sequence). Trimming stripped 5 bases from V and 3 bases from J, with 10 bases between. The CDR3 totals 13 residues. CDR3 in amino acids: CASSPPGYTEAFF. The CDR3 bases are TGTGCCAGCAGTCCCCCAGGATACACTGAAGCTTTCTTT.

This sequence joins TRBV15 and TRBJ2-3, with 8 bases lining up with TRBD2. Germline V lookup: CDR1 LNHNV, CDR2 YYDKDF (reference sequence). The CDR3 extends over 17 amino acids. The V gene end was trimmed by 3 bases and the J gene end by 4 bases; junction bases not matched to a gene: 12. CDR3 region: CATSRDLGLAEADTQYF. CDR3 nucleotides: TGTGCCACCAGCAGGGACCTCGGACTAGCCGAAGCAGATACGCAGTATTTT.

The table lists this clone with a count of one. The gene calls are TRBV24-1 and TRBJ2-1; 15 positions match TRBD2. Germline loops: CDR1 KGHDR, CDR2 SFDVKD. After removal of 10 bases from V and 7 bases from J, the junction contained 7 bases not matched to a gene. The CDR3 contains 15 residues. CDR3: CATQSGTSGGNEQFF. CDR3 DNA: TGTGCCACTCAGAGCGGGACTAGCGGGGGGAATGAGCAGTTCTTC.

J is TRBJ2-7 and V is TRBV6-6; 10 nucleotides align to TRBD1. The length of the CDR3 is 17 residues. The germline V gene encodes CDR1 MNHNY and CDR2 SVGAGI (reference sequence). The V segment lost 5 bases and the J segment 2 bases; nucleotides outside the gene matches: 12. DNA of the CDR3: TGTGCCAGCAGTCCGGCGGGACAGGGGAGGAATACCTACGAGCAGTACTTC. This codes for CASSPAGQGRNTYEQYF.

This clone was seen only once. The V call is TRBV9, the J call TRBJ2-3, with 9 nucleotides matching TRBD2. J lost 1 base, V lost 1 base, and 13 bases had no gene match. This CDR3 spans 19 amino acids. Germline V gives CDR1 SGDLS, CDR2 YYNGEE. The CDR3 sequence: CASSVFGGGASGGTDTQYF. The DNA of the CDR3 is TGTGCCAGCAGCGTATTTGGAGGGGGTGCTAGCGGGGGCACAGATACGCAGTATTTT.

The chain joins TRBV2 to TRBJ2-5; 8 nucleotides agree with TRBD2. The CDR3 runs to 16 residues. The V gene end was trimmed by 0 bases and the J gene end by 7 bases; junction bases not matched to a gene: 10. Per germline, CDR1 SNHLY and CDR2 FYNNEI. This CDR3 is CASSEAQAGARGTQYF. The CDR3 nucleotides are TGTGCCAGCAGTGAAGCCCAAGCGGGGGCCAGGGGGACCCAGTACTTC.

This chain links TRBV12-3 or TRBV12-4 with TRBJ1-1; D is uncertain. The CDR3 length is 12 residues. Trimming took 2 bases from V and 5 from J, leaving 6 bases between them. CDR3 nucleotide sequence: TGTGCCAGCAGTTTAACCGAGACTGAAGCTTTCTTT. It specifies CASSLTETEAFF.

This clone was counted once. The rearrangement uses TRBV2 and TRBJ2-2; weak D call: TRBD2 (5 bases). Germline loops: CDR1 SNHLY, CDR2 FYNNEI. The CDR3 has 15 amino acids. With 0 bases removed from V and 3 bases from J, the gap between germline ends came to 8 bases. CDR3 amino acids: CASSEADSHTGELFF. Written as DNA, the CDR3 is TGTGCCAGCAGTGAAGCGGACTCTCACACCGGGGAGCTGTTTTTT.

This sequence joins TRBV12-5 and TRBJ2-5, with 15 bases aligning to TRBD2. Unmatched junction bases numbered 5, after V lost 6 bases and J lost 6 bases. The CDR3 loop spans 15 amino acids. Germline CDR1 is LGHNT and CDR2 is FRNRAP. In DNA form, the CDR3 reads TGTGCTAGTGGCCCTGGGACTAGCGGGGGGAAGACCCAGTACTTC. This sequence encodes CASGPGTSGGKTQYF.

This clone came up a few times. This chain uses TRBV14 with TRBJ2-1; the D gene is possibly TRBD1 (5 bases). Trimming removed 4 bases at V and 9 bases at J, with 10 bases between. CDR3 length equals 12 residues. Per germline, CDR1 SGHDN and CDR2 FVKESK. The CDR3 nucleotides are TGTGCCAGCAGCCGACGGACAATTGAGCAGTTCTTC. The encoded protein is CASSRRTIEQFF.

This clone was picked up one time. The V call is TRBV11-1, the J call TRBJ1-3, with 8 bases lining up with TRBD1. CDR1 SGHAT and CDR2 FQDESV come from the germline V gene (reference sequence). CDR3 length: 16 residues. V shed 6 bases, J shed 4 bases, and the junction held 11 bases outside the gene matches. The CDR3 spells CASSRHGQGRGNTIYF. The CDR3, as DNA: TGTGCCAGCAGTCGCCACGGACAGGGAAGAGGAAACACCATATATTTT.

The CDR3 loop reads CAISALSDNGSPLHF. The CDR3 coding sequence is TGTGCCATCAGTGCCCTTTCGGACAACGGTTCACCCCTCCACTTT. The chain links TRBV10-3 to TRBJ1-6, with a tentative D call TRBD1 (5 bases). The CDR3 is 15 amino acids. From germline, CDR1 is ENHRY and CDR2 SYGVKD. V gave up 4 bases and J gave up 9 bases, with 16 bases separating them.

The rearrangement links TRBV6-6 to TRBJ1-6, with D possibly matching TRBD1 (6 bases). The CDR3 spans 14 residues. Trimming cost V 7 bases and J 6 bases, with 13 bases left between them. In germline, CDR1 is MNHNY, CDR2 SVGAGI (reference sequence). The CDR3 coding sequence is TGTGCCAGCACCTTCGGGACATCTAATTCACCCCTCCACTTT. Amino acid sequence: CASTFGTSNSPLHF.

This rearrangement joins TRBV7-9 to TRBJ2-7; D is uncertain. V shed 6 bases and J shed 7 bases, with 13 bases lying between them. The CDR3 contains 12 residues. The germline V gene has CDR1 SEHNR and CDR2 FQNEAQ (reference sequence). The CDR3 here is CASRDPPKEQYF. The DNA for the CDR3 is TGTGCCAGCAGGGACCCCCCGAAGGAGCAGTACTTC.

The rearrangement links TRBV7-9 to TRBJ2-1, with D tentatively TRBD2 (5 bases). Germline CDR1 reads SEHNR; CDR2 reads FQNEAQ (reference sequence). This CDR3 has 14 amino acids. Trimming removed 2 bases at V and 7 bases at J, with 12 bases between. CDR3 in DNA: TGTGCCAGCAGCTTAACTCTTGGGGAGAATGAGCAGTTCTTC. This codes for CASSLTLGENEQFF.

CDR3 bases: TGTGCCAGCAGCGGCGCCGACAGTAACTATGGCTACACCTTC. The encoded protein is CASSGADSNYGYTF. The chain has TRBV9 and TRBJ1-2; TRBD1 might be the D (5 bases). Germline lookup yields CDR1 SGDLS and CDR2 YYNGEE. The germline V and J ends were trimmed by 3 bases and 1 base, with 10 bases remaining between them. This CDR3 contains 14 residues.

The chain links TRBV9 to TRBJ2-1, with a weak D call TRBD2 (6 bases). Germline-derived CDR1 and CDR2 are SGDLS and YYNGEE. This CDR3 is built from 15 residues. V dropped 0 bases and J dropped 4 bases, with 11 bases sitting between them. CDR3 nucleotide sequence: TGTGCCAGCAGCGTAGTGTCGCGGGGATACAATGAGCAGTTCTTC. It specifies CASSVVSRGYNEQFF.

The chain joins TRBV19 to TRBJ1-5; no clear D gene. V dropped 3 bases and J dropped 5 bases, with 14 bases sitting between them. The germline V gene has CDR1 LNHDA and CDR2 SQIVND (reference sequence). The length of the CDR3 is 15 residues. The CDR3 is CASSIVMGPHQPQHF. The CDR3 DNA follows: TGTGCCAGTAGTATCGTAATGGGCCCCCATCAGCCCCAGCATTTT.

As DNA, the CDR3 is TGTGCCAGTAGTACCAGACAGAAACAAGAGACCCAGTACTTC. The encoded protein is CASSTRQKQETQYF. The chain is built from TRBV19 and TRBJ2-5, with D perhaps matching TRBD1 (5 bases). The CDR3 sequence is 14 residues long. V was clipped by 4 bases and J by 2 bases, with 11 bases between them. The germline V gene has CDR1 LNHDA and CDR2 SQIVND (reference sequence). The full variable domain, its missing parts supplied by reference TRBV19 and TRBJ2-5, is DGGITQSPKYLFRKEGQNVTLSCEQNLNHDAMYWYRQDPGQGLRLIYYSQIVNDFQKGDIAEGYSVSREKKESFPLTVTSAQKNPTAFYLCASSTRQKQETQYFGPGTRLLVL.